Given below is one TCR beta chain in context. It was with 60 Vbeta and 13 Jbeta primers that the PCR ran. Some clones are missing from TCRdb's copy, which holds only in-frame ones; the method was immunoSEQ multiplex PCR. This repertoire shows over 150,000 clones, 65% to 90% found once; its top ten account for about 1.3%. V dropped 1 base and J dropped 5; count of bases not matched to a gene: 8. Germline CDR1 reads SGHVS; CDR2 reads FNYEAQ. This CDR3 has 16 residues. Healthy bone marrow donors made up the donor group. The data derive from a study of cytomegalovirus exposure and HLA in healthy donors. V and J are TRBV7-6 and TRBJ2-5; 9 positions match TRBD2. Sequenced sample: PBMCs. The sequence derives from a girl aged 2 to 10 in good health and CMV-seropositive. CDR3 sequence (DNA): TGTGCCAGCAGCTTAGGAGGGCGGGGGGGCCTCGAGACCCAGTACTTC. It encodes CASSLGGRGGLETQYF.